This T cell receptor (beta chain) was identified during a study of T cell responses to AZD1222 COVID-19 vaccine listed by TCRdb under 2021. Notes on the research overall: TCR sequencing covered roughly 230 trial participants: 200 to 210 given two doses of AZD1222 and around 25 given two doses of MenACWY control vaccine. Enrollment into the trials was organized by age into subgroups of 18-55, 56-69 and 70-plus years, and those subgroups contained approximately 150, 30 and 60 TCR-sequenced participants, respectively.

From a lookup of the germline V gene, CDR1 and CDR2 are SGHRS and YFSETQ. The V and J ends are trimmed by 4 bases and 0 bases, leaving 13 bases between them. The CDR3 has 16 amino acids, counting the end cysteine and phenylalanine. Only CDR3 DNA remains: 48 bases, in frame from the first base. The study at large found these results: Vaccine-associated CD4 TCRs spanned the whole spike protein, with dominant responses in regions 160-218 and 743-854. Because no samples from the day 14 peak response were available, repertoires could be characterized only after the peak T cell response. Participants were mostly white British, with more females than males. The authors suggested clonal diversity may have been underestimated. After two AZD1222 doses, both the breadth and the depth of spike-specific TCRs were significantly higher than at day 0 and than in MenACWY recipients. Nearly half of unique spike-specific TCRs reportedly recognized epitopes outside regions mutated in the B.1.351 and B.1.1.7 variants. In the small 56-69-year group, the increase in depth fell short of significance, most likely because of low power. Conclusions about previously exposed vaccinees are limited, since just a handful of AZD1222 recipients were seropositive for SARS-CoV-2 at baseline.

Remarks on this clone: Its antigen is unknown. No quality values exist for individual bases; no much larger clone is one base distant.

The CDR3 regions of human TCRbeta chains were analyzed by immunosequencing. The authors' analysis ran thus. Repertoire TCRs were matched against a reference library of SARS-CoV-2-specific TCRs generated with the MIRA antigen-specificity platform. Breadth meant the fraction of unique TCRs that were SARS-CoV-2-associated, whereas depth meant the fraction of total T cells that were SARS-CoV-2-associated. Using the MIRA data, every spike-specific TCR was mapped to the spike region that the TCR reacted to and assigned to either a CD4 or a CD8 class. Log10-transformed breadth and depth values were compared by one-way ANOVA with Sidak's multiple comparisons tests. TCRdb re-hosts the immuneACCESS table, in-frame sequences only. Its copies lack some clones; in the studies checked, an unresolved V gene accounts for under half of them, and the cause for the rest is not known. The V and J calls and clone size were taken over from that table, and D and trimming were inferred from the DNA. The sample table holds more than 150,000 clones, of which approximately 89% were seen once. The top ten hold 3.4% of the sample.

The sample's time point label, decoded: about 28 days (+/-7) after the second vaccine dose. AZD1222 recipients whose second dose came at about 4 weeks and those whose second dose came at about 12 weeks were combined into one group, since spike-specific TCR depth and breadth did not differ between the two schedules. Vaccinee samples were obtained from the UK trials COV001 and COV002, which included a single-blind randomized controlled phase 2/3 trial of AZD1222 (ChAdOx1 nCoV-19) in healthy adults. For TCRbeta chain sequencing, PBMC samples were collected from trial participants at day 0 and at day 28 after the second dose.

The receptor was isolated from an adult who received the AZD1222 COVID-19 vaccine. Here the sequenced sample was peripheral blood, taken 28 days after the second AZD1222 dose. Recombination connected TRBV5-1 to TRBJ1-4; TRBD1 is a possible D gene, resting on 5 matching bases. The CDR3 reads CASSPGGTATNEKLFF. The bases read TGCGCCAGCAGCCCCGGGGGGACGGCAACTAATGAAAAACTGTTTTTT.